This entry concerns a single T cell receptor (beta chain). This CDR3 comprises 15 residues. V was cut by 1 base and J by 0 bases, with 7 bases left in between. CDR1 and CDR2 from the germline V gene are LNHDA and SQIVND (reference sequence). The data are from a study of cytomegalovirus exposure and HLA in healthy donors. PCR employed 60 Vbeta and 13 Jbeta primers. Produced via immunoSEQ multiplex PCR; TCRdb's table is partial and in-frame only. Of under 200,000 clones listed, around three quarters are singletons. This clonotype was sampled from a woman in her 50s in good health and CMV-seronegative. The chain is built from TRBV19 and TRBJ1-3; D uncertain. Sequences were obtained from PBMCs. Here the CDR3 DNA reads TGTGCCAGTAGTATAGTACGCAGCTCTGGAAACACCATATATTTT. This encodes CASSIVRSSGNTIYF.